This TCR beta chain was identified during a study of T-cell memory formation after mild COVID-19. Study context: For the most part, TCR clusters were specific to one donor. General study points: Pre-infection memory carried some responding clones, suggesting that cross-reactive memory joined.

Using constant-segment primers, 5'RACE produced TCR alpha and TCR beta cDNA libraries carrying sample barcodes and UMIs. MiXCR was run by TCRdb on the 5' RACE reads, yielding one entry per CDR3 protein. The table lists just over 400,000 distinct CDR3 sequences, 23% of them singletons. With regard to this clonotype: Its matching antigen is unknown.

V lost 0 bases and J 4 bases, leaving 7 bases between the germline ends. The CDR3 has 13 residues. CDR1 is SGDLS and CDR2 is YYNGEE in the germline V gene. The sample consisted of PBMCs or a T cell subset sorted from them (not recorded which). This chain joins TRBV9 and TRBJ2-5; D is uncertain. This TCR came from an adult woman who had mild COVID-19 (a few samples of this study predate the infection). Cell type and time point are not known. In nucleotides, the CDR3 is TGTGCCAGCAGCGTAGCCGTTGGAGAGACCCAGTACTTC. Translating it yields CASSVAVGETQYF.